This T cell receptor beta chain was identified in a study of cytomegalovirus exposure and HLA in healthy donors. Per germline, CDR1 SGHRS and CDR2 YFSETQ. This CDR3 comprises 15 residues. J was trimmed by 2 bases and V by 4 bases; bases with no gene match: 3. Study-wide results and limits: It was confirmed in vitro that a few of the CMV-associated chains were specific for CMV antigens. High specificity and sensitivity for cytomegalovirus status were reported for the classifier. Researchers catalogued 164 TCR beta chains as cytomegalovirus-associated.

This clone came up a few times. What it binds is unknown. TCRdb's copy holds only in-frame clones and misses some; the assay was immunoSEQ multiplex PCR. The sample has 150,000 to 200,000 clones, about 81% seen once. This chain uses TRBV5-1 with TRBJ2-7, with 13 bases aligning to TRBD2. The sequenced material came from PBMCs. The receptor comes from a woman younger than 45 in good health and CMV-seronegative. DNA of the CDR3: TGCGCCAGCAGCATGGGACTAGCGGGAACCTACGAGCAGTACTTC. It translates to CASSMGLAGTYEQYF.